These T cell receptor beta chains were read from a single sample in a study of cytomegalovirus exposure and HLA in healthy donors. Sequenced by immunoSEQ multiplex PCR; TCRdb stores in-frame clones only, minus some. The sample has around 98,000 clones; 69% are singletons. Sequenced sample: PBMCs. The receptors come from a female donor in good health and CMV-seronegative. Each CDR3 is given with its conserved first and last residue. A D gene is named only where the DNA matches it firmly. Size is omitted from some rows. Given values are once, few, many or a class for expanded clones.

J,size,V,length,D,CDR3,DNA
TRBJ2-5,-,TRBV29-1,14,TRBD2,CSVEPSGSGETQYF,TGCAGCGTTGAACCTAGCGGGAGTGGGGAGACCCAGTACTTC
TRBJ1-2,-,TRBV19,17,TRBD1,CASASRDRGLGVGGYTF,TGTGCCAGTGCCTCCCGGGACAGGGGGCTCGGAGTGGGTGGCTACACCTTC
TRBJ2-7,-,TRBV7-9,17,-,CASSLALLDFSRDEQYF,TGTGCCAGCAGCTTAGCCTTACTCGACTTTAGCCGTGACGAGCAGTACTTC
TRBJ1-3,-,TRBV29-1,13,-,CSAAGPSGNTIYF,TGCAGCGCCGCGGGGCCCTCTGGAAACACCATATATTTT
TRBJ2-1,-,TRBV10-3,15,-,CAISETGAPPNEQFF,TGTGCCATCAGTGAAACTGGGGCCCCCCCCAATGAGCAGTTCTTC
TRBJ1-2,-,TRBV4-3,15,TRBD1,CASSSGPDRNYGYTF,TGCGCCAGCAGCTCTGGACCGGACAGGAACTATGGCTACACCTTC
TRBJ2-6,few,TRBV7-3,20,TRBD1,CASSLGPAAGGMAGANVLTF,TGTGCCAGCAGCTTAGGCCCCGCGGCAGGGGGCATGGCTGGGGCCAACGTCCTGACTTTC
TRBJ2-7,-,TRBV19,15,TRBD1,CASRTRDRVSYEQYF,TGTGCCAGTAGGACCCGGGACAGAGTCTCCTACGAGCAGTACTTC
TRBJ2-5,-,TRBV19,15,-,CASRRGGSYQETQYF,TGTGCCAGCCGGAGAGGCGGATCGTACCAAGAGACCCAGTACTTC
TRBJ1-4,-,TRBV6-1,15,TRBD1,CASSETPGGWEKLFF,TGTGCCAGCAGTGAAACCCCAGGGGGCTGGGAAAAACTGTTTTTT
TRBJ1-1,many,TRBV6-6,16,-,CASSYEPQTGNTEAFF,TGTGCCAGCAGTTACGAACCCCAGACAGGGAACACTGAAGCTTTCTTT
TRBJ2-7,few,TRBV2,14,-,CASSEAQGRPKQYF,TGTGCCAGCAGTGAAGCGCAGGGCAGGCCGAAGCAGTACTTC
TRBJ1-2,-,TRBV5-4,13,-,CASSLAGSRSYTF,TGTGCCAGCAGCTTGGCAGGGTCCCGCAGCTACACCTTC
TRBJ2-6,few,TRBV19,15,-,CASSIGETGANVLTF,TGTGCCAGTAGTATAGGGGAGACTGGGGCCAACGTCCTGACTTTC
TRBJ1-1,-,TRBV28,14,-,CASSLWGARTEAFF,TGTGCCAGCAGTTTATGGGGGGCTCGCACTGAAGCTTTCTTT
TRBJ2-7,-,TRBV4-3,14,-,CASSQGARDYEQYF,TGCGCCAGCAGCCAAGGGGCCAGAGACTACGAGCAGTACTTC
TRBJ2-7,few,TRBV15,14,-,CATSRNLPPYEQYF,TGTGCCACCAGCAGAAACTTGCCCCCCTACGAGCAGTACTTC
TRBJ2-3,-,TRBV29-1,18,TRBD2,CSVTGLAGGWYNTDTQYF,TGCAGCGTCACCGGACTAGCGGGGGGGTGGTATAACACAGATACGCAGTATTTT
TRBJ1-5,-,TRBV27,14,-,CASSFWGGNQPQHF,TGTGCCAGCAGTTTTTGGGGCGGCAATCAGCCCCAGCATTTT
TRBJ1-4,few,TRBV9,15,-,CASSPQGSGNEKLFF,TGTGCCAGCAGCCCCCAGGGGTCGGGTAATGAAAAACTGTTTTTT
TRBJ2-1,-,TRBV29-1,12,-,CSPRGRNNEQFF,TGCAGCCCCCGGGGGAGGAACAATGAGCAGTTCTTC
TRBJ1-1,-,TRBV30,14,-,CARDATGGGTEAFF,TGTGCCCGGGACGCGACGGGGGGCGGCACTGAAGCTTTCTTT
TRBJ2-7,-,TRBV10-2,14,-,CASSPIRYSGEQYF,TGCGCCAGCAGCCCCATTCGGTACTCGGGCGAGCAGTACTTC
TRBJ1-5,-,TRBV19,15,TRBD1,CASSIKETGDQPQHF,TGTGCCAGTAGTATTAAGGAGACAGGGGATCAGCCCCAGCATTTT
TRBJ2-5,-,TRBV7-9,16,TRBD2,CASSSIAGGPRETQYF,TGTGCCAGCAGCTCCATAGCGGGAGGGCCTCGAGAGACCCAGTACTTC